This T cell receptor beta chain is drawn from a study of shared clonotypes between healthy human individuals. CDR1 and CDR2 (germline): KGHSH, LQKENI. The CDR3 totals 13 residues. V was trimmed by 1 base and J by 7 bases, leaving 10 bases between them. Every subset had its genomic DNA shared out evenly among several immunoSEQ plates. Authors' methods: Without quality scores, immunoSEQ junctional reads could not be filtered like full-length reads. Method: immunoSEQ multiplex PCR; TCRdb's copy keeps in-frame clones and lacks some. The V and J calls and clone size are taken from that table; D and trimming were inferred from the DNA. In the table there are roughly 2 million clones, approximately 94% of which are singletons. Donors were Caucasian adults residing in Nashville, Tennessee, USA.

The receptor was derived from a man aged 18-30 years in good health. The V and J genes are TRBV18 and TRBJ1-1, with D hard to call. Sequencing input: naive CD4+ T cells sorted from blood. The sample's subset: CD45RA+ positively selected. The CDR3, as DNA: TGTGCCAGCTCACCACTTACCGAATTTGAAGCTTTCTTT. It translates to CASSPLTEFEAFF.